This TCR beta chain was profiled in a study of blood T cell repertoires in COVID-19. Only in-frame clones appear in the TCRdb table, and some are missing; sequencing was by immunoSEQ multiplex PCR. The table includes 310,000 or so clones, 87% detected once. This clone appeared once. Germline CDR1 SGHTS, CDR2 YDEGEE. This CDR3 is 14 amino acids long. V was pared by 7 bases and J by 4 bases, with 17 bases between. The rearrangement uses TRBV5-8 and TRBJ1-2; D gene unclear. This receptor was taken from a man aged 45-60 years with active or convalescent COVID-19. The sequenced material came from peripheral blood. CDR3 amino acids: CASLPPTRFYGYTF. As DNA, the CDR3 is TGTGCCAGCCTACCACCTACCCGGTTCTATGGCTACACCTTC.